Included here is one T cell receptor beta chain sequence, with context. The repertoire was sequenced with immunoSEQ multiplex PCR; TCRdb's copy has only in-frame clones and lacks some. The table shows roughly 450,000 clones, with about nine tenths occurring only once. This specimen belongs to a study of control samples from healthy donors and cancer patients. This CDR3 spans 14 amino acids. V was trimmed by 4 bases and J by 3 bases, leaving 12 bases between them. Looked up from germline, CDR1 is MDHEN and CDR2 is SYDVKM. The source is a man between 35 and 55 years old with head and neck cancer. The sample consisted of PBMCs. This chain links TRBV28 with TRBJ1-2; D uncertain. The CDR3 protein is CASSSISIYYGYTF. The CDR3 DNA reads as TGTGCCAGCAGTTCGATCTCCATATACTATGGCTACACCTTC.